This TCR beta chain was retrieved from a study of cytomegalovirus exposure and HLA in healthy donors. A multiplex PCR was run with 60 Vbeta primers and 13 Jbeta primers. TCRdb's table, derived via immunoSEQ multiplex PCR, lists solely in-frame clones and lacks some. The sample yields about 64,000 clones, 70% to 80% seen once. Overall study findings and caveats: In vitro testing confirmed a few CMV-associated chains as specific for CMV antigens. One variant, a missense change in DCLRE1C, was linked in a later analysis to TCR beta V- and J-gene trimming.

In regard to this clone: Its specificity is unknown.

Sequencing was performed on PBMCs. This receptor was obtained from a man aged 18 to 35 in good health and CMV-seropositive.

Written as DNA, the CDR3 is TGTGCCTGCAGGACTAGCGGGAGGAATGAGCAGTTCTTC. Residues: CACRTSGRNEQFF. V gene TRBV30 combines with J gene TRBJ2-1; 14 bases line up with TRBD2. Trimming at V came to 6 bases and at J to 7 bases, leaving 2 bases not matched to a gene. The germline gives CDR1 GTSNPN, CDR2 SVGIG (reference sequence). The CDR3 length is 13 residues.